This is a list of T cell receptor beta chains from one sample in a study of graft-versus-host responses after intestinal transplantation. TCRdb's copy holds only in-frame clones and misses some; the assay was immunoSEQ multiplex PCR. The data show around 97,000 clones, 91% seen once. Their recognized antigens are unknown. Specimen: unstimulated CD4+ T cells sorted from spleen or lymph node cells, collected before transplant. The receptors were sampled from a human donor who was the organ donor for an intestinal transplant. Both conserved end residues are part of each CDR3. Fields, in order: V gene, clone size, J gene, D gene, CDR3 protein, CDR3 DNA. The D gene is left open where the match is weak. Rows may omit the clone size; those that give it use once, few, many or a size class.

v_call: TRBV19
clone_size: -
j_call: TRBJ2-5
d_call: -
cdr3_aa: CASGKGGETQYF
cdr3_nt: TGTGCCAGTGGTAAGGGGGGGGAGACCCAGTACTTC

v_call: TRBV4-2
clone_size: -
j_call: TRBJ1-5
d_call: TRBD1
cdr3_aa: CASSRGQGPGQPQHF
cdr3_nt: TGTGCCAGCAGCCGAGGACAGGGGCCGGGACAGCCCCAGCATTTT

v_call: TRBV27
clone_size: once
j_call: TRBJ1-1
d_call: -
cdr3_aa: CASRYRVGNTEAFF
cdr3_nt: TGTGCCAGCAGATACAGGGTGGGGAACACTGAAGCTTTCTTT

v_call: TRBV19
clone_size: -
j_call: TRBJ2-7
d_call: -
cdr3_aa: CASSIEAGSYEQYF
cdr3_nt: TGTGCCAGTAGTATAGAAGCAGGCTCCTACGAGCAGTACTTC

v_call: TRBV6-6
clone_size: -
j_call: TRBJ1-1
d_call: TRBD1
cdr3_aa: CASSYKLDRGATFF
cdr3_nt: TGTGCCAGCAGTTACAAACTCGACAGGGGCGCGACTTTCTTT

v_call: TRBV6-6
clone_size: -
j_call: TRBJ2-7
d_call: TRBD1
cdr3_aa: CASSGQGYYEQYF
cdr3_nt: TGTGCCAGCAGCGGACAGGGATACTACGAGCAGTACTTC

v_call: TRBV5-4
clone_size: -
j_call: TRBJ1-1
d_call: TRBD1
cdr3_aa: CASSFGGTGNTEAFF
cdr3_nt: TGTGCCAGCAGCTTCGGCGGGACAGGGAACACTGAAGCTTTCTTT

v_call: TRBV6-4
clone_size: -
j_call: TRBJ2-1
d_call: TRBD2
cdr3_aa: CASSDGAGGHEDEQFF
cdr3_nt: TGTGCCAGCAGTGACGGGGCGGGGGGGCATGAGGATGAGCAGTTCTTC

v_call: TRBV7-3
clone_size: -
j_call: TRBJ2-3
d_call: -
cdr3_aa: CASSPGPHSDTQYF
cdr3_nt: TGTGCCAGCAGCCCTGGCCCCCATTCAGATACGCAGTATTTT

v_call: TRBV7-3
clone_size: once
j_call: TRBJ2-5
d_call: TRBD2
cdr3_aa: CASSLGLAGGQETQYF
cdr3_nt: TGTGCCAGCAGCTTGGGACTAGCGGGGGGGCAAGAGACCCAGTACTTC

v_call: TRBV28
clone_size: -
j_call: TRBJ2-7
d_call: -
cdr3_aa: CASSFVWAYEQYF
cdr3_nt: TGTGCCAGCAGTTTCGTGTGGGCCTACGAGCAGTACTTC

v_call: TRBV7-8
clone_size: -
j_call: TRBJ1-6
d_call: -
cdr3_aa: CASSLAGARGYNSPLHF
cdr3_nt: TGTGCCAGCAGCTTAGCGGGGGCCAGGGGCTATAATTCACCCCTCCACTTT

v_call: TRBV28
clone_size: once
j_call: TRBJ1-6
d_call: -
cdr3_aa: CASSLSKGVLGSPLHF
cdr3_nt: TGTGCCAGCAGTTTAAGTAAGGGAGTATTGGGTTCACCCCTCCACTTT

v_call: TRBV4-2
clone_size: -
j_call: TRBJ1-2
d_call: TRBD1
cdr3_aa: CASSHGQGEAVGYGYTF
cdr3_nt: TGTGCCAGCAGCCATGGACAGGGGGAAGCGGTCGGCTATGGCTACACCTTC

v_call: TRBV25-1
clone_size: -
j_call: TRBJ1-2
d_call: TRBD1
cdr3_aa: CASSELGQHYGYTF
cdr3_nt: TGTGCCAGCAGTGAATTGGGACAGCACTATGGCTACACCTTC

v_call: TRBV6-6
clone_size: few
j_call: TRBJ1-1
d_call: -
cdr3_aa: CASRNQELGRAFF
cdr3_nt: TGTGCCAGCAGGAACCAGGAGTTGGGGAGAGCTTTCTTT

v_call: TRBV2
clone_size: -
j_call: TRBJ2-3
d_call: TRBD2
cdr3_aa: CASSLKVAGVRTDTQYF
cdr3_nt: TGTGCCAGCAGCCTGAAGGTAGCGGGGGTTCGCACAGATACGCAGTATTTT

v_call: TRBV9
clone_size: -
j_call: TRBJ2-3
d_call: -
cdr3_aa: CASSVVTGSADTQYF
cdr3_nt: TGTGCCAGCAGCGTAGTTACAGGATCGGCAGATACGCAGTATTTT

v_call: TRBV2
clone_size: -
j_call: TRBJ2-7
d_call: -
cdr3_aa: CASSELLGAIYEQYF
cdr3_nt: TGTGCCAGCAGTGAGCTTTTGGGGGCCATCTACGAGCAGTACTTC

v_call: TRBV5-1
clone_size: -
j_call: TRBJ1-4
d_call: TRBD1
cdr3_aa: CASSPPNTGGGFEKLFF
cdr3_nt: TGCGCCAGCAGCCCCCCCAATACAGGGGGCGGTTTTGAAAAACTGTTTTTT

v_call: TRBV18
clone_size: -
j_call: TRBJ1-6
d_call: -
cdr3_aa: CASSPFGGKVSPLHF
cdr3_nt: TGTGCCAGCTCACCATTCGGGGGGAAGGTTTCACCCCTCCACTTT

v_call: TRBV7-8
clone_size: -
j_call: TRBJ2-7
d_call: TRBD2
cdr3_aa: CASSLGGGGIYEQYF
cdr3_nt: TGTGCCAGCAGCTTAGGGGGGGGAGGAATCTACGAGCAGTACTTC

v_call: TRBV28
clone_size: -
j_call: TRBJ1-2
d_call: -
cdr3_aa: CASSLLGTVGYTF
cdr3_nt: TGTGCCAGCAGTTTACTAGGAACTGTCGGCTACACCTTC

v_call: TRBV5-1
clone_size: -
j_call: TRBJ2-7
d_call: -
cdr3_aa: CASSHGEGGEQYF
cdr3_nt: TGCGCCAGCAGCCACGGGGAAGGGGGCGAGCAGTACTTC

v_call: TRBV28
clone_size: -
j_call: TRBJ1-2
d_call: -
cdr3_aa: CASSRPPRVVYTF
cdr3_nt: TGTGCCAGCAGTCGCCCGCCCAGGGTAGTCTACACCTTC

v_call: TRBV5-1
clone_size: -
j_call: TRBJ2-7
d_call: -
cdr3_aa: CASSSGRWHEQYF
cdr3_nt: TGCGCCAGCAGCAGCGGGCGTTGGCACGAGCAGTACTTC

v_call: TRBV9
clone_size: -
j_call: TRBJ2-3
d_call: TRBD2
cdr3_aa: CASSPREGVYTDTQYF
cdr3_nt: TGTGCCAGCAGCCCCCGGGAGGGGGTATACACAGATACGCAGTATTTT

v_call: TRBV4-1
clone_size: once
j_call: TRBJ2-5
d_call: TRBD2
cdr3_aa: CASSQDGTIQTETQYF
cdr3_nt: TGCGCCAGCAGCCAAGACGGGACTATTCAGACAGAGACCCAGTACTTC

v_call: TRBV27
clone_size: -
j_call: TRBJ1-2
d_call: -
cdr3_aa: CASSFRGSGGYTF
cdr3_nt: TGTGCCAGCAGTTTTAGGGGGAGCGGTGGCTACACCTTC

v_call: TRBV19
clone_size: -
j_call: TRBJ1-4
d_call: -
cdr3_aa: CASSIRGFSEKLFF
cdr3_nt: TGTGCCAGTAGTATTCGCGGGTTCAGCGAAAAACTGTTTTTT

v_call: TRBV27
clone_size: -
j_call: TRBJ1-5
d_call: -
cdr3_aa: CASSGQVSYSNQPQHF
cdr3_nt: TGTGCCAGCAGTGGGCAGGTTTCCTATAGCAATCAGCCCCAGCATTTT

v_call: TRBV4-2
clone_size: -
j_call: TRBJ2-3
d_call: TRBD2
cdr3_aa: CASSPAGGPPDTQYF
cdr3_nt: TGTGCCAGCAGCCCTGCGGGGGGCCCCCCAGATACGCAGTATTTT

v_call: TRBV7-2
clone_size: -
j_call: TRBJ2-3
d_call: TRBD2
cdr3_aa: CASSLTGGPTDTQYF
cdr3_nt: TGTGCCAGCAGCTTAACGGGGGGGCCCACAGATACGCAGTATTTT

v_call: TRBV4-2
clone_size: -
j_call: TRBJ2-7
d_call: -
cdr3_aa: CASSQGEGPTYEQYF
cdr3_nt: TGTGCCAGCAGCCAAGGCGAGGGCCCCACCTACGAGCAGTACTTC

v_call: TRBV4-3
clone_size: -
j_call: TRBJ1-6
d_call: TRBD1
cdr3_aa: CASSHTGTGNSPLHF
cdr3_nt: TGCGCCAGCAGCCACACCGGGACAGGGAATTCACCCCTCCACTTT

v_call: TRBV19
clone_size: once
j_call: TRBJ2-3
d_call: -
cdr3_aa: CATLSGDTQYF
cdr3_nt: TGTGCCACCCTCAGCGGAGATACGCAGTATTTT

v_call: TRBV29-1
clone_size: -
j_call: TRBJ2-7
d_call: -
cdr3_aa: CSVGEWEYEQYF
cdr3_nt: TGCAGCGTCGGGGAGTGGGAATACGAGCAGTACTTC

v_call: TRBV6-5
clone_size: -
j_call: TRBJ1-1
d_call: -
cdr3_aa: CASSYIAGMGTEAFF
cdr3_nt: TGTGCCAGCAGTTACATAGCAGGGATGGGAACTGAAGCTTTCTTT

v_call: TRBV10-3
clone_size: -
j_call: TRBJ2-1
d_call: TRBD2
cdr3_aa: CAISVLTGGPYEQFF
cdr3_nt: TGTGCCATCAGTGTGTTAACGGGGGGGCCGTATGAGCAGTTCTTC

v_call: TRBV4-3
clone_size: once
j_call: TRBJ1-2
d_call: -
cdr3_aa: CASSPLNRGLNYGYTF
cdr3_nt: TGCGCCAGCAGCCCCCTTAACCGTGGCTTAAACTATGGCTACACCTTC

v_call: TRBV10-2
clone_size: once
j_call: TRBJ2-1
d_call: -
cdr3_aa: CASSKLLNEQFF
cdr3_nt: TGCGCCAGCAGTAAACTCTTGAATGAGCAGTTCTTC